Below, one T cell receptor (beta chain) is given with its context. The sample is drawn from a study of PD-1 blockade in mismatch repair-deficient tumors. Sequenced by immunoSEQ multiplex PCR; TCRdb stores in-frame clones only, minus some. The data show 35,000 to 40,000 clones, roughly 80% seen once. Germline CDR1 SGHNT, CDR2 YYREEE (reference sequence). V was shortened by 4 bases and J by 2 bases, with 3 bases between the two germline ends. This CDR3 is 11 amino acids long. The chain is built from TRBV5-4 and TRBJ1-1, with D unresolved. The TCR comes from an adult with mismatch repair-deficient cancer. Specimen: peripheral blood, collected 4 weeks after starting pembrolizumab. The chain's CDR3 is CASSLNTEAFF. In DNA, the CDR3 is TGTGCCAGCAGCCTTAACACTGAAGCTTTCTTT.